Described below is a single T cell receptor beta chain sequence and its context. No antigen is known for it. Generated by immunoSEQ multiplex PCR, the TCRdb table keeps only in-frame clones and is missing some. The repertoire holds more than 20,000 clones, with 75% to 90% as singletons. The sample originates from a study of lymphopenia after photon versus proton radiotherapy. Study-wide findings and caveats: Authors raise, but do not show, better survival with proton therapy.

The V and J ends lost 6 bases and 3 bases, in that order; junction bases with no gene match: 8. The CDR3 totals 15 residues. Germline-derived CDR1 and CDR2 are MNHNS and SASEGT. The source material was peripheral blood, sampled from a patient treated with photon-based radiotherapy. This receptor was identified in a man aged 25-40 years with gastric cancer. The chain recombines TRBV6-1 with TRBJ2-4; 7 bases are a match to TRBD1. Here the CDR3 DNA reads TGTGCCAGCAGCTTGGACAGGCTGGACAAAAACATTCAGTACTTC. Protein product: CASSLDRLDKNIQYF.